The present T cell receptor beta chain was sequenced within a study of blood T cell repertoires in COVID-19. Background on the study: COVID-19 samples, acute and convalescent, were from the United States, Italy and Spain. Nucleic acid was either cDNA or gDNA, and it came from T cells, B-cell-depleted T cells, or PBMCs.

The sample holds a few counts of this clone. Using immunoSEQ multiplex PCR, the repertoire was profiled, and TCRdb retains in-frame clones only, with some absent. The sample includes approximately 250,000 clones, approximately 84% of them seen just once. Participant ages covered roughly 18 to 89 years across around 22 US areas. Two consecutive negative NP/OP PCR tests, clearance, or resolved symptoms defined Cohort 3 recovery. The sequencing sample was made of PBMCs or T cells enriched from blood (not recorded which). The source is a middle-aged man who had recovered from COVID-19.

The CDR3 DNA is TGTGCCACGGGAGAAAATGAAAAACTGTTTTTT. It yields the protein CATGENEKLFF. V is TRBV28 and J is TRBJ1-4; D is undetermined. CDR1 and CDR2 from the germline V gene are MDHEN and SYDVKM. CDR3 length: 11 residues. The V gene lost 10 bases and the J gene lost 5 bases, with 8 bases spanning the gap.